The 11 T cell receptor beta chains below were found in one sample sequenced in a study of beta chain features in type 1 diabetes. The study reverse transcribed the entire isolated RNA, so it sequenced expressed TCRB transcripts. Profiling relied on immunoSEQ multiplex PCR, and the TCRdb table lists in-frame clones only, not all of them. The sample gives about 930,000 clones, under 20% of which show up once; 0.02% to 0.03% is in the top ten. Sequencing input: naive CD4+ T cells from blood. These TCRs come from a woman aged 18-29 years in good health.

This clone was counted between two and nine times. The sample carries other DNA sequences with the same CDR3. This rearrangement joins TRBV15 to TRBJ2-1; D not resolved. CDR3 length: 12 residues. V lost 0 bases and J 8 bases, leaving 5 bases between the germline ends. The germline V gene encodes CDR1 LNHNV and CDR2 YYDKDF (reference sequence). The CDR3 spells CATSRDSYEQFF. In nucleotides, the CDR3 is TGTGCCACCAGCAGAGATTCTTATGAGCAGTTCTTC.

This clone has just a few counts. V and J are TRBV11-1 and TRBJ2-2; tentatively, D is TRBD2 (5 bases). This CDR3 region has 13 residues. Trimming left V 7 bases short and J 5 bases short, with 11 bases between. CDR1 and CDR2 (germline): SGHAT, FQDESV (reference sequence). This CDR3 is CASIDVATGELFF. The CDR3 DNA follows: TGTGCCAGCATAGATGTAGCGACCGGGGAGCTGTTTTTT. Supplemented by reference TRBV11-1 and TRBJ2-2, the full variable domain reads EAEVAQSPRYKITEKSQAVAFWCDPISGHATLYWYRQILGQGPELLVQFQDESVVDDSQLPKDRFSAERLKGVDSTLKIQPAELGDSAMYLCASIDVATGELFFGEGSRLTVL.

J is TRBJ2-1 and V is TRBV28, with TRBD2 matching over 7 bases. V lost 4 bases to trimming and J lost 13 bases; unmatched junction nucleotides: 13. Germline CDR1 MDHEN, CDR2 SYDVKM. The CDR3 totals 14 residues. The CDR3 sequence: CASSSYIETSSQFF. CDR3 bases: TGTGCCAGCAGTTCCTATATCGAGACTAGCAGTCAGTTCTTC.

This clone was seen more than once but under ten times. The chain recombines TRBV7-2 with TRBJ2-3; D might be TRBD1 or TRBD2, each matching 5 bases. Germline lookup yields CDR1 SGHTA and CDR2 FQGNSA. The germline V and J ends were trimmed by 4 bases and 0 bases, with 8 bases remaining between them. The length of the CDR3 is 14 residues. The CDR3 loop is CASSSRGSTDTQYF. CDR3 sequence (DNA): TGTGCCAGCAGCTCGAGGGGTAGCACAGATACGCAGTATTTT.

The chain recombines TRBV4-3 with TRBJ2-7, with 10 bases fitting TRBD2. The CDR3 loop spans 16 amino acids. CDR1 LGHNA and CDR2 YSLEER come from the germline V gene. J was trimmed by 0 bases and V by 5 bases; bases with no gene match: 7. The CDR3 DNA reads TGCGCCAGCAGCGGACACCTAGCGGGAGACTCCTACGAGCAGTACTTC. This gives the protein CASSGHLAGDSYEQYF.

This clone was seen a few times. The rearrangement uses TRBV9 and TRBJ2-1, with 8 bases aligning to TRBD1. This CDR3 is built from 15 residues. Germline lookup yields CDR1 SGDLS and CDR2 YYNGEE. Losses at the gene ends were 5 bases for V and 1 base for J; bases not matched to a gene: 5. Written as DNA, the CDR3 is TGTGCCAGCAGTGCCGACAGGGGATCCTACAATGAGCAGTTCTTC. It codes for CASSADRGSYNEQFF.

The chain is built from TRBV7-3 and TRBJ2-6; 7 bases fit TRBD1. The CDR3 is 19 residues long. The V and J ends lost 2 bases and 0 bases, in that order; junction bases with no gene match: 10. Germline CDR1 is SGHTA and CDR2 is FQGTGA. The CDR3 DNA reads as TGTGCCAGCAGCTTATACCCAATGAGGGGGCTCTCTGGGGCCAACGTCCTGACTTTC. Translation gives CASSLYPMRGLSGANVLTF.

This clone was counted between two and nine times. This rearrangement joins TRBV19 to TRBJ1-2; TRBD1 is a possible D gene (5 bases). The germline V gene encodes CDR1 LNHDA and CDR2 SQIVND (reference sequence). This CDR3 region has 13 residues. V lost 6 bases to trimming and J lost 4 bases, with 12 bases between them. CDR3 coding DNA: TGTGCCAGTAGCACTACAGGAGGCTATGGCTACACCTTC. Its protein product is CASSTTGGYGYTF.

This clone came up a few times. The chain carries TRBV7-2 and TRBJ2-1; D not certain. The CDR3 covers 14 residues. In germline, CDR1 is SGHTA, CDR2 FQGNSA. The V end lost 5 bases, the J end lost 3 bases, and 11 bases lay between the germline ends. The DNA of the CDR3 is TGTGCCAGCAGCCCAAACGCGGACTACAATGAGCAGTTCTTC. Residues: CASSPNADYNEQFF. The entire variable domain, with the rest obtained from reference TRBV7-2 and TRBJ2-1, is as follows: GAGVSQSPSNKVTEKGKDVELRCDPISGHTALYWYRQSLGQGLEFLIYFQGNSAPDKSGLPSDRFSAERTGGSVSTLTIQRTQQEDSAVYLCASSPNADYNEQFFGPGTRLTVL.

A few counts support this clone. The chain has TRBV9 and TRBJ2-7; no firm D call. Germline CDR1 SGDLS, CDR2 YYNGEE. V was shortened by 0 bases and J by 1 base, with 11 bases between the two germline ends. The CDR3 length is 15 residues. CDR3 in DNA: TGTGCCAGCAGCGTAGGCGGCGAGCTTTCCTACGAGCAGTACTTC. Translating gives CASSVGGELSYEQYF.

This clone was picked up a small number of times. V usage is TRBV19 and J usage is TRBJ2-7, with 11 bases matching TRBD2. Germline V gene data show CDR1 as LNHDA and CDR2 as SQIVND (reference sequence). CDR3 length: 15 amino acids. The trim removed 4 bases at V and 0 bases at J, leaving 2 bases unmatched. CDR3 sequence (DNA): TGTGCCAGTAGTAGACTAGCGGGGAACTCCTACGAGCAGTACTTC. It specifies CASSRLAGNSYEQYF.